One sample yielded the 15 T cell receptor beta chains listed below, sequenced in a study of cytomegalovirus exposure and HLA in healthy donors. Repertoires were generated with immunoSEQ multiplex PCR, while TCRdb's copy carries only in-frame clones and drops some. The repertoire holds about 260,000 clones, with 90% as singletons. Material for sequencing was PBMCs. The receptors shown here come from a woman in her 30s in good health and CMV-seronegative.

This chain connects TRBV27 to TRBJ2-7; 9 bases fit TRBD1. This CDR3 contains 14 residues. V lost 8 bases and J lost 6; bases outside the gene matches: 11. Per the germline V gene, CDR1 is MNHEY and CDR2 is SMNVEV (reference sequence). CDR3 DNA sequence: TGTGCCAGCGGCTCCGGGACAGGGTTCGTCGAGCAGTACTTC. Translation gives CASGSGTGFVEQYF.

The chain uses TRBV7-9 and TRBJ2-4; 7 bases match TRBD1. The CDR3 sequence is 16 residues long. The germline CDR1 and CDR2 sequences are SEHNR and FQNEAQ (reference sequence). The trim removed 2 bases at V and 3 bases at J, leaving 7 bases unmatched. The DNA of the CDR3 is TGTGCCAGCAGCTTAATGTCAGGGGGTGGCAAAAACATTCAGTACTTC. Protein product: CASSLMSGGGKNIQYF.

The chain combines TRBV2 with TRBJ1-3; no firm D call. The CDR3 loop spans 14 amino acids. Trimming removed 1 base at V and 3 bases at J, with 7 bases between. CDR1 is SNHLY and CDR2 is FYNNEI in the germline V gene. The CDR3, as DNA: TGTGCCAGCAGTGAAGGGCTAGGTGGAAACACCATATATTTT. It is translated as CASSEGLGGNTIYF.

J is TRBJ2-5 and V is TRBV10-3; D remains ambiguous. In germline, CDR1 is ENHRY, CDR2 SYGVKD. The CDR3 runs to 14 residues. V gave up 6 bases and J gave up 1 base, with 12 bases separating them. For the CDR3, the DNA is TGTGCCATCAGCACCGGGCCCCTCCAAGAGACCCAGTACTTC. Translating it yields CAISTGPLQETQYF.

On this clone: At the DNA level, this CDR3 is encoded by other sequences in the same sample as well. The chain has TRBV28 and TRBJ1-2, with D maybe TRBD1 (5 bases). CDR1 MDHEN and CDR2 SYDVKM come from the germline V gene. V dropped 4 bases and J dropped 4 bases, with 10 bases sitting between them. This CDR3 has 13 amino acids. The CDR3, as DNA: TGTGCCAGCAGTTCCCCGGGGCCCTATGGCTACACCTTC. Translation gives CASSSPGPYGYTF.

The chain carries TRBV7-9 and TRBJ1-4; TRBD1 is a possible D gene (6 bases). This CDR3 has 12 amino acids. Germline CDR1 and CDR2: SEHNR and FQNEAQ (reference sequence). CDR3 sequence (DNA): TGTGGAGTCAGGGGAACTAATGAAAAACTGTTTTTT. Its translation is CGVRGTNEKLFF.

The CDR3 sequence: CASSSTRDEQFF. CDR3 nucleotide sequence: TGTGCCAGCAGCTCCACTAGGGATGAGCAGTTCTTC. This chain links TRBV5-6 with TRBJ2-1, with D possibly matching TRBD2 (5 bases). The V and J ends lost 3 bases and 8 bases respectively, with 9 bases between them. The CDR3 has 12 residues. CDR1 SGHDT and CDR2 YYEEEE come from the germline V gene. The entire variable domain, with the rest obtained from reference TRBV5-6 and TRBJ2-1, is as follows: DAGVTQSPTHLIKTRGQQVTLRCSPKSGHDTVSWYQQALGQGPQFIFQYYEEEERQRGNFPDRFSGHQFPNYSSELNVNALLLGDSALYLCASSSTRDEQFFGPGTRLTVL.

The gene calls are TRBV4-3 and TRBJ2-3, with TRBD2 matching over 11 bases. The CDR3 consists of 19 residues. V trimming: 0 bases; J trimming: 2 bases; junction bases outside the gene matches: 10. From germline, CDR1 is LGHNA and CDR2 YSLEER. The CDR3 region is CASSQENSPGLAVTDTQYF. The CDR3 DNA reads as TGCGCCAGCAGCCAAGAAAACTCCCCGGGACTAGCGGTCACAGATACGCAGTATTTT.

This clone appeared a single time. This chain uses TRBV6-1 with TRBJ2-2, with TRBD1 as a possible D gene (6 bases). Trimming shortened V by 4 bases and J by 1 base, and 10 bases separated the two germline ends. The CDR3 has 15 residues. Germline CDR1 MNHNS, CDR2 SASEGT. In DNA form, the CDR3 reads TGTGCCAGCAGTGCAGGGGCGGTGAACACCGGGGAGCTGTTTTTT. The encoded protein is CASSAGAVNTGELFF.

The chain recombines TRBV7-2 with TRBJ2-2, with D uncertain. This CDR3 region has 12 residues. Trimming cost V 7 bases and J 5 bases, with 8 bases left between them. Germline V CDR1 and CDR2: SGHTA, FQGNSA. CDR3 protein: CASNQRTGELFF. In nucleotides, the CDR3 is TGTGCCAGCAATCAACGGACCGGGGAGCTGTTTTTT.

The chain employs TRBV2 and TRBJ2-1; 9 bases match TRBD2. V lost 4 bases and J lost 6; bases outside the gene matches: 7. The CDR3 loop spans 15 amino acids. Per germline, CDR1 SNHLY and CDR2 FYNNEI. The CDR3 spells CASSALAGAPNEQFF. The CDR3 nucleotides are TGTGCCAGCAGTGCACTAGCGGGCGCCCCCAATGAGCAGTTCTTC.

In this sample, this clone turned up once. The rearrangement uses TRBV6-1 and TRBJ2-7, with TRBD1 identical over 10 bases. CDR3 size: 13 residues. The J segment lost 3 bases and the V segment lost 10 bases, leaving 6 bases of the junction unmatched. The germline CDR1 and CDR2 sequences are MNHNS and SASEGT. Here the CDR3 DNA reads TGTGCCACCCCCCGGGACAGGGGCTACGAGCAGTACTTC. It encodes CATPRDRGYEQYF.

The DNA for the CDR3 is TGTGCCAGCAGCTCGAACCGGGACTCATACAATGAGCAGTTCTTC. It specifies CASSSNRDSYNEQFF. The chain uses TRBV7-8 and TRBJ2-1; D may be TRBD2 (6 bases). CDR1 SGHVS and CDR2 FQNEAQ come from the germline V gene. V dropped 4 bases and J dropped 4 bases, with 14 bases sitting between them. The CDR3 loop spans 15 amino acids. Variable domain in full (rest from reference TRBV7-8 and TRBJ2-1): GAGVSQSPRYKVAKRGQDVALRCDPISGHVSLFWYQQALGQGPEFLTYFQNEAQLDKSGLPSDRFFAERPEGSVSTLKIQRTQQEDSAVYLCASSSNRDSYNEQFFGPGTRLTVL.

V gene TRBV5-1 combines with J gene TRBJ2-3, with D possibly being TRBD1 (5 bases). The CDR3 is made up of 15 amino acids. Looked up from germline, CDR1 is SGHRS and CDR2 is YFSETQ. The ends were cut back, 1 base at V and 2 bases at J, with 11 bases in the middle. CDR3 sequence (DNA): TGCGCCAGCAGCTTGAACACAGGCGCCACAGATACGCAGTATTTT. Amino acid sequence: CASSLNTGATDTQYF.

The CDR3 spells CASSPGASTDTQYF. The CDR3 DNA is TGTGCCAGCAGCCCAGGGGCTAGCACAGATACGCAGTATTTT. This sequence joins TRBV7-3 and TRBJ2-3, with a possible D match to TRBD1 (6 bases). Germline V CDR1 and CDR2: SGHTA, FQGTGA. The CDR3 has 14 residues. Trimming stripped 5 bases from V and 0 bases from J, with 9 bases between. The full variable domain, its missing parts supplied by reference TRBV7-3 and TRBJ2-3, is GAGVSQTPSNKVTEKGKYVELRCDPISGHTALYWYRQSLGQGPEFLIYFQGTGAADDSGLPNDRFFAVRPEGSVSTLKIQRTERGDSAVYLCASSPGASTDTQYFGPGTRLTVL.